What follows describes a single TCR beta chain. Its antigen remains unknown. The CDR3 is made up of 14 amino acids. The V gene's germline CDR1 is DFQATT and CDR2 SNEGSKA (reference sequence). Trimming removed 3 bases from V and 3 bases from J; junction bases left unmatched: 5. This entry is derived from a study of post-analysis software for immune sequencing data. Study-wide context: Relapsing-remitting, secondary progressive and progressive-relapsing multiple sclerosis were all included among the disease courses.

Study findings and constraints: Patients with multiple sclerosis recorded significantly lower normalized Chao1 diversity than controls, the study found. TRBV segments more frequent in patients than in controls numbered roughly five and included TRBV5-6, TRBV5-1 and TRBV20-1.

TCR beta libraries were prepared from cDNA with unique molecular identifiers. TCRdb re-derived calls from the PCR reads in MiXCR, one entry per CDR3 protein. The sample carries some 690,000 distinct CDR3 sequences, roughly three fifths recorded once. The rearrangement joins TRBV20-1 to TRBJ2-7; TRBD1 agrees at 10 bases. Sequencing was performed on blood. This TCR was sampled from a girl aged 2 to 10 with multiple sclerosis. The CDR3 sequence is CSARRDRGSYEQYF. The CDR3 DNA reads TGCAGTGCTAGGCGGGACAGGGGCAGCTACGAGCAGTACTTC.